The entry that follows covers one TCR beta chain sequence. The antigen is unknown. Only in-frame clones appear in the TCRdb table, and some are missing; sequencing was by immunoSEQ multiplex PCR. The top ten clones hold 0.44% of a sample with approximately 70,000 clones, 92% of them seen once. The V segment lost 5 bases and the J segment 1 base; nucleotides outside the gene matches: 6. There are 15 residues in the CDR3. From germline, CDR1 is ENHRY and CDR2 SYGVKD. This specimen belongs to a study of OX40 agonist ivuxolimab in advanced cancers. Study in general: A mean age of 60 years, range about 20 to 79, was recorded, and more than 80% were male. Study-wide results and caveats: The study found among the lowest clonal expansion in partial responders at 0.1-3.0 mg/kg.

V and J are TRBV10-3 and TRBJ2-7, with 9 bases that match TRBD1. The receptor's source is an adult with an advanced solid tumor such as melanoma, head and neck, liver or kidney cancer. The specimen comprised CD4+ or CD8+ T cells sorted from blood, sampled in a trial of the OX40 agonist ivuxolimab. The CDR3 protein is CAISPGTGRSYEQYF. Written as DNA, the CDR3 is TGTGCCATCAGTCCCGGGACAGGGAGGTCCTACGAGCAGTACTTC.